The 10 T cell receptor beta chains presented below share a single source sample, sequenced in a study. From the 5' RACE reads, TCRdb called clonotypes with MiXCR, one entry per CDR3 protein. Of under 65,000 distinct CDR3 sequences in the sample, more than 25% are singletons; the top ten hold roughly 3.3%. Source material: tumor-infiltrating memory CD4+ T cells sorted from the breast tumor. As for subset: memory CD4+ T cells, CD4+CD45RO+CD25-. The receptors originated from a female donor with breast cancer.

There are many counts of this clonotype. The chain uses TRBV5-1 and TRBJ1-1; D is unresolved. CDR1 is SGHRS, CDR2 YFSETQ, per germline. The CDR3 loop spans 13 amino acids. The ends were cut back, 0 bases at V and 0 bases at J, with 3 bases in the middle. Here the CDR3 reads CASSLEVNTEAFF. As DNA, the CDR3 is TGCGCCAGCAGCTTGGAGGTGAACACTGAAGCTTTCTTT.

The V gene is TRBV6-6, the J gene TRBJ1-5; TRBD1 is a possible D gene (5 bases). The CDR3 sequence is 14 residues long. Germline V gives CDR1 MNHNY, CDR2 SVGAGI (reference sequence). Trimming took off 5 bases at V and 8 bases at J, with 16 bases between the two ends. The CDR3 DNA reads as TGTGCCAGCAGTGTCGAGGGGTTTGGAGAGCCCCAGCATTTT. Amino acids: CASSVEGFGEPQHF.

This chain links TRBV5-1 with TRBJ2-1; 8 bases are shared with TRBD2. V lost 0 bases to trimming and J lost 9 bases; unmatched junction nucleotides: 11. This CDR3 region has 16 residues. Germline assignment: CDR1 SGHRS and CDR2 YFSETQ. The CDR3 sequence is CASSLGSGGSPSEQFF. The CDR3 region has the DNA TGCGCCAGCAGCTTGGGATCGGGAGGGTCCCCCAGTGAGCAGTTCTTC.

Of note for this clonotype: This may be a read error, as it is one base from a much larger clone. Lacking the conserved final phenylalanine or tryptophan, this CDR3 likely reflects a read error. This chain uses TRBV7-9 with TRBJ2-1, with a possible D match to TRBD2 (5 bases). Trimming removed 0 bases from V and 6 bases from J, with 6 bases in between. This CDR3 spans 13 amino acids. Germline-derived CDR1 and CDR2 are SEHNR and FQNEAQ (reference sequence). CDR3 nucleotide sequence: TGTGCCAGCAGCTTAGCTGGAGGCAATGAGCAGTTCCTC. This encodes CASSLAGGNEQFL.

This clonotype was seen more than once but under ten times. The chain employs TRBV4-1 and TRBJ1-1, with 9 nucleotides matching TRBD1. The trim removed 3 bases at V and 4 bases at J, leaving 6 bases unmatched. CDR3 size: 15 residues. Germline V gives CDR1 MGHRA, CDR2 YSYEKL. The CDR3 nucleotides are TGCGCCAGCAGCCAGGGACAGGGCTTGAGCACTGAAGCTTTCTTT. As protein: CASSQGQGLSTEAFF.

This clonotype has a handful of counts. The CDR3 loop reads CASSYSTVGDGYTF. CDR3 DNA: TGTGCCAGCAGTTACTCGACGGTGGGTGATGGCTACACCTTC. J is TRBJ1-2 and V is TRBV6-5; no firm D call. Trimming stripped 0 bases from V and 6 bases from J, with 11 bases between. This CDR3 has 14 residues. CDR1 MNHEY and CDR2 SVGAGI come from the germline V gene.

Note on this clonotype: A much larger clone differs by one base, so this may be a read error. This chain connects TRBV29-1 to TRBJ2-2; TRBD1 matches at 7 bases. Per germline, CDR1 SQVTM and CDR2 ANQGSEA. The CDR3 has 11 amino acids. The CDR3: CSVQGTGEPFF. In nucleotides, the CDR3 is TGCAGCGTACAGGGGACCGGGGAGCCGTTTTTT.

V usage is TRBV18 and J usage is TRBJ2-1; unclear D gene. The ends were cut back, 3 bases at V and 4 bases at J, with 7 bases in the middle. Germline CDR1 and CDR2: KGHSH and LQKENI. The CDR3 covers 13 residues. CDR3 region: CASSPLEYNEQFF. CDR3 DNA: TGTGCCAGCTCACCCCTCGAATACAATGAGCAGTTCTTC.

On this clonotype: The junction departs from the called germline gene at one end, perhaps through a read error. This sequence joins TRBV29-1 and TRBJ2-1; 7 bases map to TRBD1. CDR1 is SQVTM, CDR2 ANQGSEA, per germline. The CDR3 is made up of 11 amino acids. The CDR3: CGTVSYNEQCF. Written as DNA, the CDR3 is TGTGGGACAGTTTCCTACAATGAGCAGTGCTTC.

This CDR3 reads CASSGTPGVSNTEAFF. CDR3 DNA sequence: TGCGCCAGCAGCGGGACCCCCGGGGTCTCGAACACTGAAGCTTTCTTT. The rearrangement uses TRBV5-1 and TRBJ1-1, with D perhaps TRBD1 (5 bases). The V end lost 4 bases, the J end lost 1 base, and 17 bases lay between the germline ends. Germline CDR1 is SGHRS and CDR2 is YFSETQ. This CDR3 has 16 amino acids.